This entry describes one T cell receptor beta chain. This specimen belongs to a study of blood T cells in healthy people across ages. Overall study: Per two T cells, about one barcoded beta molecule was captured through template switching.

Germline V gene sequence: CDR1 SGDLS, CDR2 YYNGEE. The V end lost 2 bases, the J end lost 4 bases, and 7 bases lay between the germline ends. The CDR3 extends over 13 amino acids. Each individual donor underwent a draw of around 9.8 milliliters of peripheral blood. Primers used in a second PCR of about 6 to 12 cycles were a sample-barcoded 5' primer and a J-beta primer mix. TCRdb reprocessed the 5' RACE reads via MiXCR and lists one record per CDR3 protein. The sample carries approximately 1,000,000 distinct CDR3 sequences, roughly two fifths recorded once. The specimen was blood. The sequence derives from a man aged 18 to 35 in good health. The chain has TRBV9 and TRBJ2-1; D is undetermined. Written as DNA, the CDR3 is TGTGCCAGCAGCGTGGAACAGTACAATGAGCAGTTCTTC. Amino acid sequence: CASSVEQYNEQFF.